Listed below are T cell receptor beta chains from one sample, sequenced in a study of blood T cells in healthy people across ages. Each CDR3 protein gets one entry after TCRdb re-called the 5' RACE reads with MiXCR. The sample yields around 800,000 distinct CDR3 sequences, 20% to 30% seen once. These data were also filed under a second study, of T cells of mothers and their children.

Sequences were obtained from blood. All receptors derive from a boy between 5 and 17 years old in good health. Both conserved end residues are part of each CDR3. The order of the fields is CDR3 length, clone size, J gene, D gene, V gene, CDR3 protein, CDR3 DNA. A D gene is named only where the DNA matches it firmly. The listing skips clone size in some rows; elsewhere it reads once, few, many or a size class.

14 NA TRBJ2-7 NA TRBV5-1 CASSRQDLSYEQYF TGCGCCAGCTCCCGCCAGGACCTTTCCTACGAGCAGTACTTC
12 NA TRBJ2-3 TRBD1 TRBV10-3 CAISDRGDTQYF TGTGCCATCAGCGACAGGGGAGATACGCAGTATTTT
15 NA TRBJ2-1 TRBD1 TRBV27 CASSGRQGTYNEQFF TGTGCCAGCAGTGGCAGACAGGGAACCTACAATGAGCAGTTCTTC
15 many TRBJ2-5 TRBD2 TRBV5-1 CASRIGGTGTETQYF TGCGCCAGCAGAATCGGGGGGACGGGGACAGAGACCCAGTACTTC
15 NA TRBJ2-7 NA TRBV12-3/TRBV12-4 CASSPGHSSSYEQYF TGTGCCAGCAGCCCGGGACATTCGAGCTCCTACGAGCAGTACTTC
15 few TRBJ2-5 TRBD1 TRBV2 CASSTGQGAWETQYF TGTGCCAGCAGTACGGGACAGGGGGCATGGGAGACCCAGTACTTC
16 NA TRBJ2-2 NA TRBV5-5 CASSLVGNRGTGELFF TGTGCCAGCAGCTTGGTAGGGAATCGGGGCACCGGGGAGCTGTTTTTT
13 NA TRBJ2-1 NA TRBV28 CASRQVWGNEQFF TGTGCCAGTCGACAGGTGTGGGGAAATGAGCAGTTCTTC
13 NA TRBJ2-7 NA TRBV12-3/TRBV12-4 CASSSGGDYEQYF TGTGCCAGTTCAAGCGGCGGCGACTACGAGCAGTACTTC
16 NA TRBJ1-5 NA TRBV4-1 CASSQVADSFNQPQHF TGCGCCAGCAGCCAAGTTGCGGACAGCTTCAATCAGCCCCAGCATTTT
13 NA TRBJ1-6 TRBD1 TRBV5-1 CASNRGGNSPLHF TGCGCCAGCAACAGGGGCGGGAATTCACCCCTCCACTTT
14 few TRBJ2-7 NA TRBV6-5 CASSSEYRVYEQYF TGTGCCAGCAGCAGTGAATACAGGGTATACGAGCAGTACTTC
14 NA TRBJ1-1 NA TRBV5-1 CASGIIGGGTEAFF TGCGCCAGCGGCATTATCGGGGGGGGAACTGAAGCTTTCTTT
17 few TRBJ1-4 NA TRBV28 CASSSIQPGPSGEKLFF TGTGCCAGCAGTTCCATCCAGCCCGGACCGAGCGGTGAAAAACTGTTTTTT
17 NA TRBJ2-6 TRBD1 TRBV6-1 CAVSRDRESSGANVLTF TGTGCCGTCTCGAGGGACAGGGAATCCTCTGGGGCCAACGTCCTGACTTTC
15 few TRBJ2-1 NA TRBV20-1 CSALLRVTSYNEQFF TGCAGTGCTTTACTCAGGGTGACCTCCTACAATGAGCAGTTCTTC
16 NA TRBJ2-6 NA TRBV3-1 CASSPFSRTGANVLTF TGTGCCAGCAGCCCCTTTTCTAGAACTGGGGCCAACGTCCTGACTTTC
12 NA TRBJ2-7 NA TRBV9 CASSVSGSEQYF TGTGCCAGCAGCGTATCGGGTTCCGAGCAGTACTTC
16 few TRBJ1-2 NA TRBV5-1 CASSPDRQNPSTGYTF TGCGCCAGCAGCCCTGATCGACAGAACCCCTCGACGGGCTACACCTTC
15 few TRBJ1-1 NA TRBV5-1 CASSLAQRLNTEAFF TGCGCCAGCAGCTTGGCCCAGCGGTTAAACACTGAAGCTTTCTTT
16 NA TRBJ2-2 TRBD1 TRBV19 CASEPWGQANTGELFF TGTGCCAGTGAACCATGGGGACAGGCGAACACCGGGGAGCTGTTTTTT
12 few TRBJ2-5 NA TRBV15 CATSRDEETQYF TGTGCCACCAGCAGAGATGAAGAGACCCAGTACTTC
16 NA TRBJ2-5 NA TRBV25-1 CASSPGTVRLQETQYF TGTGCCAGCAGCCCCGGGACCGTACGGCTTCAAGAGACCCAGTACTTC
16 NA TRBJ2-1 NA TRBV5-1 CASSRSGTGSYNEQFF TGCGCCAGCAGCCGATCCGGGACGGGGTCCTACAATGAGCAGTTCTTC